This note documents a single T cell receptor (beta chain) sequence. Antigen: not known. Samples: about 28 days before transplant, then days 30, 100 and 180 after. The table came from immunoSEQ multiplex PCR; TCRdb's copy has only in-frame clones and leaves some out. This table holds roughly 15,000 clones, over 85% found once. Trimming took off 2 bases at V and 4 bases at J, with 12 bases between the two ends. This CDR3 is built from 15 residues. Germline V gives CDR1 SGHDT, CDR2 YYEEEE. These data come from a study of T cell clonotyping in hematopoietic cell transplantation. The study, taken as a whole, reports: Pathologically expanded recipient clonotypes increased progressively from day 30 to day 180 as diversity fell. Broader posttransplant TCR repertoire diversity was predicted by graft donor and pretransplant recipient Inverse Simpson Index values. CD4 and CD8 repertoire contributions could not be separated without sorting.

The sequence was obtained from a male patient between 55 and 70 years old who had an allogeneic stem cell transplant from an unrelated donor, so the T cells may come from the graft donor. Some clones in this sample may be carry-over from other donors' samples. The chain recombines TRBV5-6 with TRBJ1-4; D ambiguous. The source was PBMCs, collected 30 days after allogeneic stem cell transplant. The DNA for the CDR3 is TGTGCCAGCAGCTTAGAGCCAGGCAGTAATGAAAAACTGTTTTTT. This sequence encodes CASSLEPGSNEKLFF.